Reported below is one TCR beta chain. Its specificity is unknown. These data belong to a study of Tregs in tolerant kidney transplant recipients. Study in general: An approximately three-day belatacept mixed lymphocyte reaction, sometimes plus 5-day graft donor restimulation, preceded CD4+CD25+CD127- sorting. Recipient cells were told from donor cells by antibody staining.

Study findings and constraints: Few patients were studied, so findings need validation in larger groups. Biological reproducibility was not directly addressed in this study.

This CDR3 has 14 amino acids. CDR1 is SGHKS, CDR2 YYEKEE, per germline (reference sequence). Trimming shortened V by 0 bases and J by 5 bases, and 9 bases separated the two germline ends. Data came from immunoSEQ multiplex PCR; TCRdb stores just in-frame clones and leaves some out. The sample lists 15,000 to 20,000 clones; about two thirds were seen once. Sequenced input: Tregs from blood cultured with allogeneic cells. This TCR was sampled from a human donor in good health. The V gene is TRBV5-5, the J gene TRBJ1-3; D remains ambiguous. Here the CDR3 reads CASSLVPARNTIYF. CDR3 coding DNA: TGTGCCAGCAGCTTGGTCCCGGCGAGAAACACCATATATTTT.